This TCR beta chain originates from a study of multiple sclerosis patients with progressive multifocal leukoencephalopathy. The assay was immunoSEQ multiplex PCR, and TCRdb's table has in-frame clones only and misses some. Here the sample spans approximately 31,000 clones, 87% being singletons. Trimming removed 1 base from V and 3 bases from J, with 3 bases in between. CDR1 DFQATT and CDR2 SNEGSKA come from the germline V gene (reference sequence). CDR3 length equals 11 residues. With regard to this clone: Its cognate antigen is unknown.

Time point described: time of PML onset. Study results and caveats: Clones expanded at PML were already present before and during natalizumab. In most PML patients, TRB repertoires appeared less diverse by entropy.

The sample consisted of PBMCs, taken from a patient treated with natalizumab. The V and J genes are TRBV20-1 and TRBJ1-1; the D is unclear. The receptor comes from a human donor with progressive multifocal leukoencephalopathy. This CDR3 reads CSARGDTEAFF. The CDR3 DNA reads TGCAGTGCTAGAGGGGACACTGAAGCTTTCTTT.